This TCR beta chain appears in the sequencing data of a study of blood T cell repertoires in COVID-19. About the research overall: Nucleic acid was either cDNA or gDNA, and it came from T cells, B-cell-depleted T cells, or PBMCs.

This CDR3 is 22 amino acids long. Authors' analysis steps: The authors estimated nucleated cell counts from reference gene primer amplification. Only in-frame clones appear in the TCRdb table, and some are missing; sequencing was by immunoSEQ multiplex PCR. V and J calls and clone size are copied from that table; D and trimming were computed from the DNA. The sample lists approximately 260,000 clones; 75% to 90% were seen once. The sequenced sample consisted of peripheral blood. V and J are TRBV21-1 and TRBJ2-5; the DNA was not compared with TRBD1, the D call given in the table. TRBV21-1 is a pseudogene. The sequence derives from a man in his 60s who had recovered from COVID-19. CDR3 bases: TGTGCCAGCAGCAAAGGCCCGGACAGGGGTTTATTGGTATTAGAATACCAAGAGACCCAGTACTTC. Amino acids: CASSKGPDRGLLVLEYQETQYF.